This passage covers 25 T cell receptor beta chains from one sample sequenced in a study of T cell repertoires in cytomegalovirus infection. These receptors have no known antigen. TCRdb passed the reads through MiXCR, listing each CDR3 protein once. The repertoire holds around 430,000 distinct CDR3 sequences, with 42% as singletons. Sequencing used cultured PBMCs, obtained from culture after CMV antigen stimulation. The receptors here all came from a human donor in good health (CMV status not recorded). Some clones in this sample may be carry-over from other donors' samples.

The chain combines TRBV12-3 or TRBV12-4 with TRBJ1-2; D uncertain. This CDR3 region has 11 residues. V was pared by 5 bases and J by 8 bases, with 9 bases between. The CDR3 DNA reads TGTGCCAGCAGTACCTTCATAGGCTACACCTTC. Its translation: CASSTFIGYTF.

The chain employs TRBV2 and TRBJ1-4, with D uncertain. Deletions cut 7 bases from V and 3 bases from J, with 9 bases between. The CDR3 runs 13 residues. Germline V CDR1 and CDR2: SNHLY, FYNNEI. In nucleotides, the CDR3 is TGTGCCAGCAAGGCGCCGCCTAATGAAAAACTGTTTTTT. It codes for CASKAPPNEKLFF.

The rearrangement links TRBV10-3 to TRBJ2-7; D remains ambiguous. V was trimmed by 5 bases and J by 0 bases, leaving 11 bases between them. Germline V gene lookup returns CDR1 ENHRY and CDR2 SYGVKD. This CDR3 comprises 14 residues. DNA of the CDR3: TGTGCCATCAGTAAAGCGAGCGACTCCTACGAGCAGTACTTC. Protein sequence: CAISKASDSYEQYF.

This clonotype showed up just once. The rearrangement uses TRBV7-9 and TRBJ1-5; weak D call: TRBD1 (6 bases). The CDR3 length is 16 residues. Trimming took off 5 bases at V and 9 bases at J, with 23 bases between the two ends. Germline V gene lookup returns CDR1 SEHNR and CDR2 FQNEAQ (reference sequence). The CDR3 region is CASSPGRAGEGGPQHF. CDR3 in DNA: TGTGCCAGCAGCCCCGGACGTGCTGGGGAAGGGGGGCCCCAGCATTTT.

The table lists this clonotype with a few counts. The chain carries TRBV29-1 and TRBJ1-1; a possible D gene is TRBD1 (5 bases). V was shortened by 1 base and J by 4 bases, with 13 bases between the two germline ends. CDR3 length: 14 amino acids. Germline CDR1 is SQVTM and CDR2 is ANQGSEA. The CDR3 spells CSVEGTYAATEAFF. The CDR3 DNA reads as TGCAGCGTTGAAGGGACATATGCCGCCACTGAAGCTTTCTTT.

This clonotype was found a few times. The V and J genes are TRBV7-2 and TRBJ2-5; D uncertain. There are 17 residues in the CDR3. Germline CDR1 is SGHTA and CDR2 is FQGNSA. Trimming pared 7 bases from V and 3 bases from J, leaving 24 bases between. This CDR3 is CASTKRAGPRREETQYF. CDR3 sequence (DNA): TGTGCCAGCACCAAACGAGCAGGACCCCGCCGCGAAGAGACCCAGTACTTC.

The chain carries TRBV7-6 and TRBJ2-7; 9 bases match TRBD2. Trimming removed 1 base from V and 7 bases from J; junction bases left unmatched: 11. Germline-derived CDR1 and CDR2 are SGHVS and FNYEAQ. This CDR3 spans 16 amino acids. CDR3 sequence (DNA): TGTGCCAGCAGCTTAGAGTACGGAGCGGGAGGTTTGGAGCAGTACTTC. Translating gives CASSLEYGAGGLEQYF. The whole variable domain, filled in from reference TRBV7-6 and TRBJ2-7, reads GAGVSQSPRYKVTKRGQDVALRCDPISGHVSLYWYRQALGQGPEFLTYFNYEAQQDKSGLPNDRFSAERPEGSISTLTIQRTEQRDSAMYRCASSLEYGAGGLEQYFGPGTRLTVT.

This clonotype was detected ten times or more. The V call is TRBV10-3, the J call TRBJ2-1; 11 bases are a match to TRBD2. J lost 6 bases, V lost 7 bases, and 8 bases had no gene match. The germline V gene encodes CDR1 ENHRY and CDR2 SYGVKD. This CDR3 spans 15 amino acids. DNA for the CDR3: TGTGCCATCACTTCTACTAGCGGGGGCCTCAATGAGCAGTTCTTC. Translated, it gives CAITSTSGGLNEQFF.

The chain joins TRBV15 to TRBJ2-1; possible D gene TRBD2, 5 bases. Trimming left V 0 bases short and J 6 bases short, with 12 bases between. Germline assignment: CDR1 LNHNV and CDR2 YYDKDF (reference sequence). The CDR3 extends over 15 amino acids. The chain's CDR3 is CATSRDRGFSNEQFF. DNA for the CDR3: TGTGCCACCAGCAGAGACAGAGGGTTCTCCAATGAGCAGTTCTTC.

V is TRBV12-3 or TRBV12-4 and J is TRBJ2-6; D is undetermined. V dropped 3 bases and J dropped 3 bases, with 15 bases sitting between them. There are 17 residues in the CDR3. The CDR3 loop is CASSFRSKPFGANVLTF. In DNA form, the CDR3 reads TGTGCCAGCAGTTTTCGCAGCAAACCCTTTGGGGCCAACGTCCTGACTTTC.

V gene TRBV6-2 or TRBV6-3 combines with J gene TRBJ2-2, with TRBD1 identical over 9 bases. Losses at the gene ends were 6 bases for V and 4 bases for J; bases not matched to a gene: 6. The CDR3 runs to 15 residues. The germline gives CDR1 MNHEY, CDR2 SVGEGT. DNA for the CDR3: TGTGCCAGCAGGCAGACAGGGGGAAGCACCGGGGAGCTGTTTTTT. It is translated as CASRQTGGSTGELFF.

The CDR3 region is CASTPGLTTVPWDTEAFF. CDR3 nucleotide sequence: TGTGCCAGCACTCCCGGACTGACGACAGTCCCATGGGACACTGAAGCTTTCTTT. This rearrangement joins TRBV7-6 to TRBJ1-1; D perhaps matches TRBD1 (5 bases). There are 18 residues in the CDR3. V lost 7 bases and J lost 3, with 27 bases in between. Germline CDR1 and CDR2: SGHVS and FNYEAQ.

CDR3 region: CASTMGGTYNEQFF. CDR3 coding DNA: TGTGCCAGTACCATGGGGGGTACCTACAATGAGCAGTTCTTC. The V call is TRBV19, the J call TRBJ2-1; possible D gene TRBD2, 6 bases. This CDR3 region has 14 residues. The V and J ends lost 7 bases and 2 bases respectively, with 12 bases between them. The germline V gene has CDR1 LNHDA and CDR2 SQIVND (reference sequence). Full variable domain (remainder filled in from reference TRBV19 and TRBJ2-1): DGGITQSPKYLFRKEGQNVTLSCEQNLNHDAMYWYRQDPGQGLRLIYYSQIVNDFQKGDIAEGYSVSREKKESFPLTVTSAQKNPTAFYLCASTMGGTYNEQFFGPGTRLTVL.

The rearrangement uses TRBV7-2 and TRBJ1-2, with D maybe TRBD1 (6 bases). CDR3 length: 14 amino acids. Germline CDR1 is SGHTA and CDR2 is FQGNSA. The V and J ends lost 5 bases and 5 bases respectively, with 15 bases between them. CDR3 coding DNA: TGTGCCAGCAGCCCCCAGGGGTTCCCTTATGGCTACACCTTC. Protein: CASSPQGFPYGYTF.

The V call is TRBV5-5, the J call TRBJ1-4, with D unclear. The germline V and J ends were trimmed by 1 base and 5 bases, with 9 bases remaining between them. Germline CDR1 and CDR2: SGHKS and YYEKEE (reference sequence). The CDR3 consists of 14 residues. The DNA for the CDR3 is TGTGCCAGCAGCTTGCGGACGGCCAATGAAAAACTGTTTTTT. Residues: CASSLRTANEKLFF. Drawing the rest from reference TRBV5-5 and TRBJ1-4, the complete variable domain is DAGVTQSPTHLIKTRGQQVTLRCSPISGHKSVSWYQQVLGQGPQFIFQYYEKEERGRGNFPDRFSARQFPNYSSELNVNALLLGDSALYLCASSLRTANEKLFFGSGTQLSVL.

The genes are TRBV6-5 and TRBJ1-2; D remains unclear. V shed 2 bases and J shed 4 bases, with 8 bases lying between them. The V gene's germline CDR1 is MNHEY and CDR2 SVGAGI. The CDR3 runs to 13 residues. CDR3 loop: CASSYREGYGYTF. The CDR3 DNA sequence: TGTGCCAGCAGTTACAGGGAGGGCTATGGCTACACCTTC.

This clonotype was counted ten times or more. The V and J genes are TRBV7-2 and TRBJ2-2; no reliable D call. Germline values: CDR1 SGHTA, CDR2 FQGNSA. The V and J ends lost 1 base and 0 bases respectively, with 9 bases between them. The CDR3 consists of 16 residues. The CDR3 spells CASSLGPVTNTGELFF. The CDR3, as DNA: TGTGCCAGCAGCTTAGGTCCGGTTACGAACACCGGGGAGCTGTTTTTT.

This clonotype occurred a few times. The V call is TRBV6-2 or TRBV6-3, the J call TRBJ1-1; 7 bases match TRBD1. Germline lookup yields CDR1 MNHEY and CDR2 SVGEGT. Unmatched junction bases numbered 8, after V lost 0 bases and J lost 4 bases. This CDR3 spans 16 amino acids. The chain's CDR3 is CASSYSRSQGTTEAFF. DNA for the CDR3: TGTGCCAGCAGTTACTCGAGGTCACAGGGGACCACTGAAGCTTTCTTT.

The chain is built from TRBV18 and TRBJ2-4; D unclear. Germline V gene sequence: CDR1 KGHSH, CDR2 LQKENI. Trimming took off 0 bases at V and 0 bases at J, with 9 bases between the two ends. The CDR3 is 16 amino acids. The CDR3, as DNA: TGTGCCAGCTCACCACCCAACGGATTAGCCAAAAACATTCAGTACTTC. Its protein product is CASSPPNGLAKNIQYF.

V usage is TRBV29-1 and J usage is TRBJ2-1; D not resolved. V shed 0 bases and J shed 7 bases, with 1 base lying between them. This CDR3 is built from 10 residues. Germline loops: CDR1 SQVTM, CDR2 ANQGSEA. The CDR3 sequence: CSVEENEQFF. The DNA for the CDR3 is TGCAGCGTTGAAGAGAATGAGCAGTTCTTC.

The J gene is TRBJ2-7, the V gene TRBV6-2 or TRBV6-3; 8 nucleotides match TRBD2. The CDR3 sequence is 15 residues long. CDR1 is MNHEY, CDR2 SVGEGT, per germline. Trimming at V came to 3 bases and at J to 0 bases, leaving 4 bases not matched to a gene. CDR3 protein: CASSYWAGGSYEQYF. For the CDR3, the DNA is TGTGCCAGCAGTTATTGGGCGGGAGGCTCCTACGAGCAGTACTTC.

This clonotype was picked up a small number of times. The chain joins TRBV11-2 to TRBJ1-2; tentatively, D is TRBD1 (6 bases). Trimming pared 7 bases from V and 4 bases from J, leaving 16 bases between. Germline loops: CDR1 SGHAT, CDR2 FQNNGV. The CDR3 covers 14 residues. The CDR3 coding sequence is TGTGCCAGCACCCCTGGGGGGGGCGCCTATGGCTACACCTTC. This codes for CASTPGGGAYGYTF.

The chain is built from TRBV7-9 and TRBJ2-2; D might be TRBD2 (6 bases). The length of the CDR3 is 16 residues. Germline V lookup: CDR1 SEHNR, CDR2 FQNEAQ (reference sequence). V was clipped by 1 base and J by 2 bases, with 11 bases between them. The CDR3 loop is CASSLDRGRNTGELFF. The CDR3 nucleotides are TGTGCCAGCAGCTTAGATCGGGGGAGAAACACCGGGGAGCTGTTTTTT.

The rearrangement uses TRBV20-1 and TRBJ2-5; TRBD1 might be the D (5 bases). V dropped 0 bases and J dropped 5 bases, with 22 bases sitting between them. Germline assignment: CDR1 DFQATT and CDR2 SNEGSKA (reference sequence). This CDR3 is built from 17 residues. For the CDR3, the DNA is TGCAGTGCTAGAGATTTCCCTAGGGGTATCGTATGGGAGACCCAGTACTTC. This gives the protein CSARDFPRGIVWETQYF.

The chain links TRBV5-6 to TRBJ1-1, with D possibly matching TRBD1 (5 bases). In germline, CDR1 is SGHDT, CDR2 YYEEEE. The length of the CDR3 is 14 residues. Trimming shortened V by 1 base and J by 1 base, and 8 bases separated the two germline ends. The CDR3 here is CASSLWGSNTEAFF. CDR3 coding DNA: TGTGCCAGCAGCTTGTGGGGGTCGAACACTGAAGCTTTCTTT.